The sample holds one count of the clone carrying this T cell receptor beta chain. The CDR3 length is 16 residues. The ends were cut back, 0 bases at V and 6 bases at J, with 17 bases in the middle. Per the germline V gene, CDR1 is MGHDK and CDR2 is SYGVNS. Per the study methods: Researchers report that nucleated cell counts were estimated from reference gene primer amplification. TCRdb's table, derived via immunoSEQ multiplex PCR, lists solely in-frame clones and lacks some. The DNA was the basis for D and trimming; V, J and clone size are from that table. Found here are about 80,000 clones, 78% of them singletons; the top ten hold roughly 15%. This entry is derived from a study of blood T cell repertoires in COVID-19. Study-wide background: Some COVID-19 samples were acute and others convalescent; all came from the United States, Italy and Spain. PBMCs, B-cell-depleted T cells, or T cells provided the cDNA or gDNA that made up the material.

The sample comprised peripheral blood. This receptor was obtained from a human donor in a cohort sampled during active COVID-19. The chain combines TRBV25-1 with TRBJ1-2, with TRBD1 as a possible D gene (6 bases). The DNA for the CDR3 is TGTGCCAGCAGTGAATATTTTCAGGGGATAGGCAATGGCTACACCTTC. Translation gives CASSEYFQGIGNGYTF.